This T cell receptor (beta chain) was identified during a study of spatial heterogeneity in lung cancer. Indicated time point: sample taken at primary tumor resection. In its sample, this clonotype ranks as medium-sized (0.01 to 0.1%). Deletions cut 7 bases from V and 4 bases from J, with 14 bases between. The CDR3 is 13 amino acids. The V gene's germline CDR1 is SGHAT and CDR2 FQNNGV. TCRdb processed the 5' RACE reads anew with MiXCR; each CDR3 protein has one entry. The table shows 20,000 to 30,000 distinct CDR3 sequences, with around 5.1% occurring only once. The sequencing here drew on PBMCs, taken at surgery. This chain links TRBV11-2 with TRBJ2-7; no definite D call. This clonotype originated in a male donor with early-stage non-small cell lung cancer. DNA of the CDR3: TGTGCCAGCAACCTTGGGGATCGGTACGAGCAGTACTTC. Amino acid sequence: CASNLGDRYEQYF.